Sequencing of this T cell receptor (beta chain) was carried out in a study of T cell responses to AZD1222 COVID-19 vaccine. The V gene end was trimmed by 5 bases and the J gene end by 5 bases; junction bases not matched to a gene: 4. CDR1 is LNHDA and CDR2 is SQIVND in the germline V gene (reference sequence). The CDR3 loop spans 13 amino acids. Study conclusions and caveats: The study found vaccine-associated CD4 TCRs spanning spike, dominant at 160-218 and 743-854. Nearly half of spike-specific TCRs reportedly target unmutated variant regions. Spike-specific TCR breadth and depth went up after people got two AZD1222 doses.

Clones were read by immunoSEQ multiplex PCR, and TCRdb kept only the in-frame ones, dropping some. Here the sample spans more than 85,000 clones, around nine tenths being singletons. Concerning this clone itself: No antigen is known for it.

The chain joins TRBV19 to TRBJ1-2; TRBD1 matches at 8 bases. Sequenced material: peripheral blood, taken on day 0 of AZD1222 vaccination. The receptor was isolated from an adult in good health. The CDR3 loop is CASSAGTGYGYTF. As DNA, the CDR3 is TGTGCCAGTAGTGCCGGGACAGGTTATGGCTACACCTTC.